A selection of T cell receptor beta chains follows, all from one sample in a study of T cells after yellow fever vaccination. MiXCR, applied by TCRdb to the 5' RACE reads, yields one record per CDR3 protein. Found here are fewer than 100,000 distinct CDR3 sequences, around 5.5% of them singletons; the top ten hold about 38%. The sequencing used CD8+ T cells sorted from PBMCs, collected 10 days after the yellow fever booster vaccination. The source of these receptors is a man aged 18-30 years who received the YFV17D yellow fever vaccine. CDR3s include the opening cysteine and the closing phenylalanine or tryptophan. D genes are given only for firm matches. The size of a clone is reported for some rows only, either as once, few or many, or as a class for expanded clones.

V gene	CDR3 length	J gene	D gene	clone size	CDR3 DNA	CDR3 protein
TRBV29-1	11	TRBJ1-1	.	few	TGCACCGGGCGGGGGGGGACTGAAGCTTTCTTT	CTGRGGTEAFF
TRBV19	16	TRBJ2-1	TRBD2	few	TGTGCCAGTAGTATAGATGGGGAGGGCAGATACAATGAGCAGTTCTTC	CASSIDGEGRYNEQFF
TRBV7-2	12	TRBJ2-7	.	many	TGTGCCAGCAGCTTACAGGGATACGAGCAGTACTTC	CASSLQGYEQYF
TRBV14	14	TRBJ2-7	.	.	TGTGCCAGCAGCCCTCGGACAGCCACGTACGAGCAGTACTTC	CASSPRTATYEQYF
TRBV6-1	17	TRBJ2-2	.	.	TGTGCCAGCAGTGAACTAACGGGGGCTATTAACACCGGGGAGCTGTTTTTT	CASSELTGAINTGELFF
TRBV12-3/TRBV12-4	15	TRBJ1-5	.	.	TGTGCCAGCAGTCGCGAAGCGGTCCTATATCAGCCCCAGCATTTT	CASSREAVLYQPQHF
TRBV7-2	14	TRBJ2-1	TRBD2	few	TGTGCCAGCAGCTTAAACCCTAGCGGGGGGGAGCAGTTCTTC	CASSLNPSGGEQFF
TRBV4-1	12	TRBJ2-5	.	.	TGCGCCAGCAGCCAAGAGAGCGAGACCCAGTACTTC	CASSQESETQYF
TRBV9	15	TRBJ2-3	.	.	TGTGCCAGCAGCGTAGCAGCGGCTAGCACAGATACGCAGTATTTT	CASSVAAASTDTQYF
TRBV4-3	16	TRBJ1-6	.	few	TGCGCCAGCAGCCAGGCTCGGGGGGCGTGGAATTCACCCCTCCACTTT	CASSQARGAWNSPLHF
TRBV5-1	16	TRBJ2-5	TRBD1	few	TGCGCCAGCAGCCAGAGGGGCAGGGGGCAGGTCGAGACCCAGTACTTC	CASSQRGRGQVETQYF
TRBV10-2	13	TRBJ2-1	.	few	TGCGCCAGCAGGAGCGATTCCTACAATGAGCAGTTCTTC	CASRSDSYNEQFF
TRBV29-1	13	TRBJ2-2	TRBD1	.	TGCAGCGTGGAAACAGGGGTCCCCGGGGAGCTGTTTTTT	CSVETGVPGELFF
TRBV3-1	13	TRBJ1-2	.	few	TGTGCCAGCAGCCAAGACAGAGACTATGGCTACACCTTC	CASSQDRDYGYTF
TRBV25-1	16	TRBJ2-2	.	.	TGTGCCAGCAGTGAATTTGAACCGACGAACACCGGGGAGCTGTTTTTT	CASSEFEPTNTGELFF
TRBV5-1	15	TRBJ1-2	.	many	TGCGCCAGCAGCCCTAGGGGCGGGGGCCCCTATGGCTACACCTTC	CASSPRGGGPYGYTF
TRBV5-6	16	TRBJ1-6	TRBD1	.	TGTGCCAGCAGCTTTGTCGGACAGGGGGCAAAATCACCCCTCCACTTT	CASSFVGQGAKSPLHF
TRBV6-5	11	TRBJ2-1	.	.	TGTGCCAGCATTAGGTTGAATGAGCAGTTCTTC	CASIRLNEQFF
TRBV20-1	18	TRBJ2-3	TRBD2	.	TGCAGTGCTACCTCTTTGGGACTAGCGGGGGGGCCCACAGATACGCAGTATTTT	CSATSLGLAGGPTDTQYF
TRBV6-5	15	TRBJ1-2	.	.	TGTGCCAGCAGTCTCAGGGTTAGGGCCTACTATGGCTACACCTTC	CASSLRVRAYYGYTF
TRBV9	15	TRBJ2-3	TRBD2	.	TGTGCCAGCAGCCCGTGGACTAGCGGGACAGATACGCAGTATTTT	CASSPWTSGTDTQYF
TRBV6-1	15	TRBJ1-5	.	.	TGTGCCAGCAGTGAATACAGGGTGAGCAATCAGCCCCAGCATTTT	CASSEYRVSNQPQHF
TRBV12-5	15	TRBJ2-3	.	few	TGTGCTAGTGGTTTAACGGGGGGCCTCACAGATACGCAGTATTTT	CASGLTGGLTDTQYF
TRBV24-1	14	TRBJ1-5	.	.	TGTGCCACCAGTGCTACAGGGAGTTGGCAGCCCCAGCATTTT	CATSATGSWQPQHF
TRBV7-2	16	TRBJ2-5	TRBD1	many	TGTGCCAGCAGCCGACCTCGGCAGGGGGAACAAGAGACCCAGTACTTC	CASSRPRQGEQETQYF
TRBV29-1	14	TRBJ2-1	TRBD2	.	TGCAGCGTTGTTCGACTAGCGGGGGGACATGAGCAGTTCTTC	CSVVRLAGGHEQFF
TRBV4-1	13	TRBJ2-2	.	many	TGCGCCAGCAGCCAAGTTAGAAACGGGGAGCTGTTTTTT	CASSQVRNGELFF
TRBV7-7	16	TRBJ2-2	TRBD1	few	TGTGCTAGCAGCTTAGGGGGCCAGGGATGGGCCGGGGAGCTGTTTTTT	CASSLGGQGWAGELFF
TRBV5-1	15	TRBJ2-7	TRBD1	few	TGCGCCAGCAAACTCCGGGACAGGGGGCTGTACGAGCAGTACTTC	CASKLRDRGLYEQYF
TRBV7-9	20	TRBJ2-3	TRBD2	few	TGTGCCAGCAGCATCCCGCCAGGACTAGCGGGGGGAGTTAGCACAGATACGCAGTATTTT	CASSIPPGLAGGVSTDTQYF
TRBV12-5	16	TRBJ1-5	.	few	TGTGCTAGTGCTCTTCCCGGGATCGATAGCAATCAGCCCCAGCATTTT	CASALPGIDSNQPQHF
TRBV7-6	15	TRBJ2-1	.	.	TGTGCCAGCAGCTTAGCCTGGGGCCCAGACTATGAGCAGTTCTTC	CASSLAWGPDYEQFF
TRBV27	17	TRBJ1-5	.	few	TGTGCCAGCAGATCAAGCTCACAGGGCGTGGGCAATCAGCCCCAGCATTTT	CASRSSSQGVGNQPQHF
TRBV15	12	TRBJ1-5	.	.	TGTGCCACCAGCAGGGGGAATCAGCCCCAGCATTTT	CATSRGNQPQHF
TRBV6-2/TRBV6-3	17	TRBJ2-1	TRBD2	.	TGTGCCAGCAGTTACATAGCGGGGGTTTCCTCTGGATATGAGCAGTTCTTC	CASSYIAGVSSGYEQFF
TRBV12-3/TRBV12-4	18	TRBJ2-5	TRBD2	.	TGTGCCGGTGGTGGGCTAGCGGGGGGGAGGCCGTACCAAGAGACCCAGTACTTC	CAGGGLAGGRPYQETQYF
TRBV10-3	18	TRBJ1-3	.	few	TGTGCCATCAGTGGAGACAGGCATGGGATGGTGGCTGGAAACACCATATATTTT	CAISGDRHGMVAGNTIYF
TRBV4-1	15	TRBJ2-1	TRBD2	many	TGCGCCAGCCGTCCCGCTAGCGGGGGGCCCAATGAGCAGTTCTTC	CASRPASGGPNEQFF
TRBV18	16	TRBJ1-2	.	few	TGTGCCAGCTCACCAGTCTTCGCAGGGGTTAACTATGGCTACACCTTC	CASSPVFAGVNYGYTF
TRBV29-1	15	TRBJ1-3	.	.	TGCAGCGCCGTCTCCCTTGGAAGATCTGGAAACACCATATATTTT	CSAVSLGRSGNTIYF
TRBV4-3	15	TRBJ2-3	TRBD2	few	TGCGCCAGCAGCCTGACTAGCGGGGCAACAGATACGCAGTATTTT	CASSLTSGATDTQYF
TRBV12-3/TRBV12-4	13	TRBJ1-4	.	.	TGTGCCAGCAGTCTACAGGGTTATGAAAAACTGTTTTTT	CASSLQGYEKLFF
TRBV7-6	15	TRBJ1-5	.	many	TGTGCCAGCAGCTTAGTGGCAGGGTATCATCAGCCCCAGCATTTT	CASSLVAGYHQPQHF
TRBV4-2	19	TRBJ1-5	.	.	TGTGCCAGCAGCCAGGACCGGGACATAGGGTTAGGGGGCAATCAGCCCCAGCATTTT	CASSQDRDIGLGGNQPQHF
TRBV6-4	15	TRBJ2-3	TRBD2	many	TGTGCCAGCAGTGAAACCGGGGGGGCCGCAGATACGCAGTATTTT	CASSETGGAADTQYF
TRBV7-3	15	TRBJ2-2	.	many	TGTGCCAGCAGCTCCACCCCCGCGAACACCGGGGAGCTGTTTTTT	CASSSTPANTGELFF
TRBV5-1	15	TRBJ1-6	TRBD1	few	TGCGCCAGCAGCCACGACAGGGGGGTAGAATCACCCCTCCACTTT	CASSHDRGVESPLHF
TRBV7-9	16	TRBJ2-2	TRBD1	few	TGTGCCAGCAGCCTCCCCGACAGGGAGAACACCGGGGAGCTGTTTTTT	CASSLPDRENTGELFF
TRBV30	13	TRBJ2-7	.	many	TGTGCCTGGAGCACGGGACTGAGCGGGGAGCAGTACTTC	CAWSTGLSGEQYF
TRBV27	16	TRBJ1-1	.	few	TGTGCCAGCAGTTTATACGGGGGCGAGTTGGGCACTGAAGCTTTCTTT	CASSLYGGELGTEAFF
TRBV5-1	18	TRBJ2-1	TRBD2	many	TGCGCCAGCAGCCAGGGAAGGGGACTAGCGGAGACCTACAATGAGCAGTTCTTC	CASSQGRGLAETYNEQFF